This passage covers 26 T cell receptor beta chains from one sample sequenced in a study of blood T cell repertoires in COVID-19. Assay: immunoSEQ multiplex PCR; the TCRdb copy retains only in-frame clones and omits some. The sample holds about 240,000 clones, roughly four fifths seen once. Sequencing was performed on peripheral blood. These receptors all stem from an elderly woman with acute or convalescent COVID-19.

This clone was detected only a few times. The chain is built from TRBV27 and TRBJ2-5; TRBD2 might be the D (6 bases). This CDR3 comprises 16 residues. Trimming shortened V by 4 bases and J by 2 bases, and 17 bases separated the two germline ends. Per germline, CDR1 MNHEY and CDR2 SMNVEV (reference sequence). As DNA, the CDR3 is TGTGCCAGCAGTTCCTACGGCATTGGGGGGCAAGAGACCCAGTACTTC. Translating gives CASSSYGIGGQETQYF.

The chain joins TRBV3-1 (or the pseudogene TRBV3-2) to TRBJ2-2; tentative D call: TRBD2 (6 bases). Trimming took 7 bases from V and 2 from J, leaving 11 bases between them. Per germline, CDR1 LGHDT and CDR2 YNNKEL (reference sequence). This CDR3 spans 14 amino acids. In DNA, the CDR3 is TGTGCCAGCACCGGGACTCCTAACACCGGGGAGCTGTTTTTT. This codes for CASTGTPNTGELFF.

The DNA of the CDR3 is TGTGCCAGCACAAAGGGACAGTCGGGCACAGATACGCAGTATTTT. Translating gives CASTKGQSGTDTQYF. The chain is built from TRBV2 and TRBJ2-3, with 7 nucleotides matching TRBD1. The germline CDR1 and CDR2 sequences are SNHLY and FYNNEI. The CDR3 has 15 amino acids. J was trimmed by 1 base and V by 7 bases; bases with no gene match: 8.

The chain combines TRBV19 with TRBJ2-1, with TRBD2 matching over 8 bases. Germline lookup yields CDR1 LNHDA and CDR2 SQIVND (reference sequence). The ends lost 5 bases at V and 0 bases at J; junction bases unmatched: 15. CDR3 length: 19 amino acids. CDR3 nucleotide sequence: TGTGCCAGTAGTTACGCCCGATATAGCGGGATCCTCTCCTACAATGAGCAGTTCTTC. As protein: CASSYARYSGILSYNEQFF.

This rearrangement joins TRBV30 to TRBJ2-7, with 7 nucleotides matching TRBD1. This CDR3 region has 15 residues. Trimming cost V 0 bases and J 0 bases; bases outside gene matches: 5. The V gene's germline CDR1 is GTSNPN and CDR2 SVGIG (reference sequence). The CDR3 region has the DNA TGTGCCTGGAGTGTAGGGACAGACAGCTCCTACGAGCAGTACTTC. Translating it yields CAWSVGTDSSYEQYF. The full variable domain, its missing parts supplied by reference TRBV30 and TRBJ2-7, is SQTIHQWPATLVQPVGSPLSLECTVEGTSNPNLYWYRQAAGRGLQLLFYSVGIGQISSEVPQNLSASRPQDRQFILSSKKLLLSDSGFYLCAWSVGTDSSYEQYFGPGTRLTVT.

The rearrangement links TRBV11-1 to TRBJ2-1; 9 positions agree with TRBD2. The CDR3 covers 16 residues. The V gene's germline CDR1 is SGHAT and CDR2 FQDESV (reference sequence). With 4 bases clipped from V and 5 bases from J, the junction kept 9 bases outside the gene matches. The DNA of the CDR3 is TGTGCCAGCAGCTCCGCCGTGAAGCGGGGGGACAATGAGCAGTTCTTC. Protein: CASSSAVKRGDNEQFF.

In DNA, the CDR3 is TGTGCCAGCAGCTTAAAGGCGGGACTGTCGACTAATGAAAAACTGTTTTTT. The encoded protein is CASSLKAGLSTNEKLFF. This sequence joins TRBV7-6 and TRBJ1-4, with D possibly TRBD1 on 5 matching bases. Looked up from germline, CDR1 is SGHVS and CDR2 is FNYEAQ. The CDR3 has 17 amino acids. The V end lost 2 bases, the J end lost 2 bases, and 15 bases lay between the germline ends.

V and J are TRBV5-5 and TRBJ1-5; a possible D gene is TRBD1 (5 bases). V lost 2 bases to trimming and J lost 3 bases, with 15 bases between them. The germline V gene encodes CDR1 SGHKS and CDR2 YYEKEE (reference sequence). The CDR3 spans 16 residues. CDR3 sequence: CASSLLLWGDNQPQHF. CDR3 bases: TGTGCCAGCAGCTTACTTCTGTGGGGGGACAATCAGCCCCAGCATTTT.

This sequence joins TRBV19 and TRBJ2-7; TRBD1 matches 7 bases. The V gene end was trimmed by 5 bases and the J gene end by 1 base; junction bases not matched to a gene: 2. Germline V CDR1 and CDR2: LNHDA, SQIVND (reference sequence). CDR3 size: 13 residues. CDR3 nucleotides: TGTGCCAGTAGTCGACAGGGTTCCTACGAGCAGTACTTC. It is translated as CASSRQGSYEQYF.

The chain employs TRBV3-1 (or the pseudogene TRBV3-2) and TRBJ2-1, with 7 bases identical to TRBD1. V gave up 2 bases and J gave up 1 base; unmatched junction bases: 17. Germline loops: CDR1 LGHDT, CDR2 YNNKEL (reference sequence). The CDR3 is 20 residues long. The CDR3 DNA reads TGTGCCAGCAGCCAAAGTGTTGTTACGGGGAGACAGGGTTCCTACAATGAGCAGTTCTTC. Encoded protein: CASSQSVVTGRQGSYNEQFF.

This clone has a handful of counts. The sample contains more than one DNA sequence encoding this CDR3. V is TRBV5-1 and J is TRBJ1-5; no reliable D call. The CDR3 has 15 amino acids. Germline V gene data show CDR1 as SGHRS and CDR2 as YFSETQ. The V end lost 1 base, the J end lost 2 bases, and 10 bases lay between the germline ends. The CDR3 coding sequence is TGCGCCAGCAGCTTGACGGGCGGGGGCAATCAGCCCCAGCATTTT. This encodes CASSLTGGGNQPQHF.

This clone was seen only once. The chain employs TRBV6-5 and TRBJ1-6; D not certain. The CDR3 has 16 amino acids. V was trimmed by 3 bases and J by 10 bases, leaving 19 bases between them. In germline, CDR1 is MNHEY, CDR2 SVGAGI. Here the CDR3 reads CASSYGPAGAGSPLHF. The CDR3 DNA is TGTGCCAGCAGTTATGGGCCTGCGGGCGCGGGATCACCCCTCCACTTT.

The chain has TRBV15 and TRBJ1-1, with TRBD1 matching over 8 bases. V lost 5 bases to trimming and J lost 1 base; unmatched junction nucleotides: 3. The V gene's germline CDR1 is LNHNV and CDR2 YYDKDF (reference sequence). This CDR3 has 14 amino acids. CDR3 sequence reads: CATSRDRGNTEAFF. The CDR3 DNA is TGTGCCACCAGCCGCGACAGGGGGAACACTGAAGCTTTCTTT.

This clone has just one count. CDR3 nucleotide sequence: TGTGCCAGCAGCCAAGATCGGACCGGGAATGGCTACACCTTC. It codes for CASSQDRTGNGYTF. This sequence joins TRBV3-1 (or the pseudogene TRBV3-2) and TRBJ1-2; D is unclear. V gave up 0 bases and J gave up 6 bases, with 11 bases separating them. CDR3 length equals 14 residues. Germline V gives CDR1 LGHDT, CDR2 YNNKEL (reference sequence).

This clone was counted a few times. This sequence joins TRBV11-2 and TRBJ1-3; D perhaps matches TRBD1 (6 bases). Germline V CDR1 and CDR2: SGHAT, FQNNGV. This CDR3 spans 14 amino acids. The V gene lost 5 bases and the J gene lost 4 bases, with 12 bases spanning the gap. The CDR3, as DNA: TGTGCCAGCAGCCCACAGGGAACAGGAAACACCATATATTTT. Translated, it gives CASSPQGTGNTIYF.

The CDR3 sequence is CASSIPGQYEQYF. CDR3 bases: TGTGCCAGCTCAATCCCGGGACAGTACGAGCAGTACTTC. The chain is built from TRBV18 and TRBJ2-7, with 7 bases aligning to TRBD1. Germline values: CDR1 KGHSH, CDR2 LQKENI. The ends lost 5 bases at V and 4 bases at J; junction bases unmatched: 5. CDR3 length equals 13 residues.

The chain is built from TRBV13 and TRBJ2-5; 11 positions agree with TRBD2. The CDR3 is made up of 15 amino acids. The ends lost 5 bases at V and 3 bases at J; junction bases unmatched: 5. Germline lookup yields CDR1 PRHDT and CDR2 FYEKMQ (reference sequence). CDR3 sequence: CASSNLTSGEETQYF. CDR3 in DNA: TGTGCCAGCAGCAATCTGACTAGCGGGGAAGAGACCCAGTACTTC. The full variable domain, in which reference TRBV13 and TRBJ2-5 provide the parts outside the CDR3, is AAGVIQSPRHLIKEKRETATLKCYPIPRHDTVYWYQQGPGQDPQFLISFYEKMQSDKGSIPDRFSAQQFSDYHSELNMSSLELGDSALYFCASSNLTSGEETQYFGPGTRLLVL.

The J gene is TRBJ2-2, the V gene TRBV5-1; TRBD2 agrees at 10 bases. V lost 6 bases, J lost 2 bases, and 13 bases stayed unmatched. This CDR3 has 18 residues. The V gene's germline CDR1 is SGHRS and CDR2 YFSETQ. CDR3 sequence reads: CASKLHSGGALNTGELFF. The CDR3 DNA follows: TGCGCCAGCAAACTTCACAGCGGGGGGGCCTTAAACACCGGGGAGCTGTTTTTT.

The V call is TRBV5-1, the J call TRBJ1-6; 8 nucleotides align to TRBD1. The CDR3 sequence is 14 residues long. Unmatched junction bases numbered 4, after V lost 4 bases and J lost 7 bases. Germline loops: CDR1 SGHRS, CDR2 YFSETQ. DNA of the CDR3: TGCGCCAGCAGCCCCGACAGGGGCAATTCACCCCTCCACTTT. It codes for CASSPDRGNSPLHF.

There are a few counts of this clone. This sample also contains other DNA sequences that code for the same CDR3. The rearrangement uses TRBV30 and TRBJ2-6, with D perhaps TRBD1 (6 bases). The CDR3 runs to 14 residues. Germline assignment: CDR1 GTSNPN and CDR2 SVGIG (reference sequence). With 4 bases removed from V and 1 base from J, the gap between germline ends came to 8 bases. CDR3 sequence (DNA): TGTGCCTGGACTACAGGGTCTGGGGCCAACGTCCTGACTTTC. Translated: CAWTTGSGANVLTF.

This chain links TRBV29-1 with TRBJ1-2; D is uncertain. Germline CDR1 and CDR2: SQVTM and ANQGSEA. The CDR3 is 13 residues long. Trimming took 0 bases from V and 8 from J, leaving 13 bases between them. CDR3 bases: TGCAGCGTTGAAGATCTCCCGCCGGGGGGCTACACCTTC. As protein: CSVEDLPPGGYTF.

V and J are TRBV5-1 and TRBJ2-5; 13 bases line up with TRBD2. The CDR3 contains 17 residues. V lost 0 bases and J lost 2; bases outside the gene matches: 4. Germline CDR1 and CDR2: SGHRS and YFSETQ. The CDR3 loop is CASSLAPTSGGQETQYF. The CDR3 DNA is TGCGCCAGCAGCTTGGCCCCGACTAGCGGGGGGCAAGAGACCCAGTACTTC.

This clone was picked up a small number of times. The gene calls are TRBV19 and TRBJ2-7, with TRBD2 as a possible D gene (7 bases). The germline V gene has CDR1 LNHDA and CDR2 SQIVND (reference sequence). The CDR3 covers 14 residues. Between the trimmed V and J ends, which lost 2 bases and 5 bases, there was a span of 13 bases. This chain's CDR3 is CASSIKGGGHEQYF. CDR3 bases: TGTGCCAGTAGTATAAAAGGGGGGGGACACGAGCAGTACTTC.

The chain couples TRBV7-2 to TRBJ1-3; D unclear. The germline V gene encodes CDR1 SGHTA and CDR2 FQGNSA. The V gene lost 1 base and the J gene lost 1 base, with 8 bases spanning the gap. The CDR3 length is 15 residues. CDR3 DNA sequence: TGTGCCAGCAGCTTAGGGAGGGAATCTGGAAACACCATATATTTT. Translation: CASSLGRESGNTIYF.

The rearrangement links TRBV15 to TRBJ1-6; D gene uncertain. The V and J ends lost 3 bases and 0 bases respectively, with 18 bases between them. This CDR3 comprises 19 residues. Germline CDR1 LNHNV, CDR2 YYDKDF (reference sequence). CDR3 in amino acids: CATSRNTKPQLSYNSPLHF. The CDR3 DNA reads TGTGCCACCAGCAGGAATACTAAACCGCAACTCTCCTATAATTCACCCCTCCACTTT.

CDR3 protein: CATSNTGGVGVNGYTF. The CDR3 region has the DNA TGTGCCACCAGCAATACAGGGGGAGTGGGTGTCAATGGCTACACCTTC. The chain carries TRBV15 and TRBJ1-2, with 8 positions matching TRBD1. The V gene end was trimmed by 4 bases and the J gene end by 6 bases; junction bases not matched to a gene: 13. Germline CDR1 LNHNV, CDR2 YYDKDF (reference sequence). The CDR3 runs 16 residues.